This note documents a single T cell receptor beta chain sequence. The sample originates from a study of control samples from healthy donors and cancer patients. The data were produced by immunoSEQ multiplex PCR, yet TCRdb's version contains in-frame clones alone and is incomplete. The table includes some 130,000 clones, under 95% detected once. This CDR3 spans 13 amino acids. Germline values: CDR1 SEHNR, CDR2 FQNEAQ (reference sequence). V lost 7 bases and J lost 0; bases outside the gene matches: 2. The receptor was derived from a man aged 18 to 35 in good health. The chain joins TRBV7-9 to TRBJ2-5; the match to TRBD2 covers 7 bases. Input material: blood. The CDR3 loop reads CASTGGYQETQYF. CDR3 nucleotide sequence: TGTGCCAGCACCGGGGGGTACCAAGAGACCCAGTACTTC.